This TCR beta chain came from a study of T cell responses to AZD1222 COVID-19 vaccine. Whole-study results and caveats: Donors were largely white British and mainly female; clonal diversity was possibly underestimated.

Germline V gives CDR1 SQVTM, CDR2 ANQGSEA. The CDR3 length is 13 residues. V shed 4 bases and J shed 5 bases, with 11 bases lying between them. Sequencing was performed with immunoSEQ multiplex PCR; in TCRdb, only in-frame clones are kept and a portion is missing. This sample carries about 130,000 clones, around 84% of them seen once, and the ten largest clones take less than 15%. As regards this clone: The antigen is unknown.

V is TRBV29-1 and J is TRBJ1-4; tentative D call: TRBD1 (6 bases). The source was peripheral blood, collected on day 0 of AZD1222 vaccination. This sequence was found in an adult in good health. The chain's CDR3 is CSVGGHRNEKLFF. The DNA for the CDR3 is TGCAGCGTTGGGGGACACCGCAATGAAAAACTGTTTTTT.